This T cell receptor beta chain was recovered during a study of T cells after yellow fever vaccination. Study-level results: Abundant clonotypes (contaminants from the bulk population) could be present in FACS-sorted repertoires. Subsequent booster samples again held most clones from primary vaccination (96% CD4, roughly 88% CD8). Only a small proportion of the clonotypes turned up in both the CD4 and the CD8 compartments, likely arising from convergent recombination.

The CDR3 totals 13 residues. Trimming removed 4 bases at V and 2 bases at J, with 9 bases between. TCRdb independently ran MiXCR on the 5' RACE reads; one entry per CDR3 protein. The table has approximately 510,000 distinct CDR3 sequences, 21% seen once. This clonotype was seen only a few times. Its antigen is undetermined. The starting material was PBMCs, obtained approximately 22 days after the first yellow fever vaccination. This chain links TRBV12-3 or TRBV12-4 with TRBJ2-7, with unresolved D. This receptor was identified in a man aged 18 to 29 who received the YFV17D yellow fever vaccine. The CDR3 region has the DNA TGTGCCAGCAGTTCTCGACTCACCTACGAGCAGTACTTC. Protein sequence: CASSSRLTYEQYF.